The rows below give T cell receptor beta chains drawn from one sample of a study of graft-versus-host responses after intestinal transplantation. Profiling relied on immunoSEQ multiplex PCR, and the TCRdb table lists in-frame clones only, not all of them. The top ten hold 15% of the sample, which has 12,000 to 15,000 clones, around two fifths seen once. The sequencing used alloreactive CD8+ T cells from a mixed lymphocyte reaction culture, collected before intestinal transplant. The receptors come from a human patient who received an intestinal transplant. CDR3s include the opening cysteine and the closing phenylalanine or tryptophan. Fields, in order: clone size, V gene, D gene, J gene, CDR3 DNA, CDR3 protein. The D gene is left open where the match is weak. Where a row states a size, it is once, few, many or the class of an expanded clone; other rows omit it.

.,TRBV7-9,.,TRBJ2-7,TGTGCCAGCAGCTTCAGGGAAGGCTACGAGCAGTACTTC,CASSFREGYEQYF
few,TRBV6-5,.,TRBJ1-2,TGTGCCAGCAGTTCGACCTTCAGGCCGTATGGCTACACCTTC,CASSSTFRPYGYTF
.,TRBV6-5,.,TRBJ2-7,TGTGCCAGCAGTTACGGGCAGGGCTCCTACGAGCAGTACTTC,CASSYGQGSYEQYF
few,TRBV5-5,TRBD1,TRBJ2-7,TGTGCCAGCAGCTTGGGGACAGGGGGCTACGAGCAGTACTTC,CASSLGTGGYEQYF
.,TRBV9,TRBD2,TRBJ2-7,TGTGCCAGCAGCCTTGGACTAGCGGGCTACGAGCAGTACTTC,CASSLGLAGYEQYF
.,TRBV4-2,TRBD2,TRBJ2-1,TGTGCCAGCAGCCAACCACTAGCGGGGAATGAGCAGTTCTTC,CASSQPLAGNEQFF
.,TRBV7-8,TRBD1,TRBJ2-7,TGTGCCAGCAGCTCACCGACAGGGGTCTACGAGCAGTACTTC,CASSSPTGVYEQYF
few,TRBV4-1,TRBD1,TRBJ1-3,TGCGCCAGCAGCCAACGGGACAGCTCTGGAAACACCATATATTTT,CASSQRDSSGNTIYF
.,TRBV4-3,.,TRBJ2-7,TGCGCCAGCAGCCTGGGGCAGGGCGACAACGAGCAGTACTTC,CASSLGQGDNEQYF
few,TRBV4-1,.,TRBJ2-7,TGCGCCAGCAGCCAAGAACAGGCCTCCTACGAGCAGTACTTC,CASSQEQASYEQYF
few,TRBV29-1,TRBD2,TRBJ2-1,TGCAGCGTTATGCGGGAGTCCTACAATGAGCAGTTCTTC,CSVMRESYNEQFF
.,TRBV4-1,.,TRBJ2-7,TGCGCCAGCAGCCAAGTCCCAGGGGACGAGCAGTACTTC,CASSQVPGDEQYF
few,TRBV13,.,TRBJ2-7,TGTGCCAGCAGCTTAGGTCGCGGAAACCCCTACGAGCAGTACTTC,CASSLGRGNPYEQYF
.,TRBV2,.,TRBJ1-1,TGTGCCAGCTCCCTCAAAGGGGAGGGGGGGGGCTATACTGAAGCTTTCTTT,CASSLKGEGGGYTEAFF
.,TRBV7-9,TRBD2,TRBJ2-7,TGTGCCAGCAGCTTAGTTGCGGGGGGTGGAAACGAGCAGTACTTC,CASSLVAGGGNEQYF
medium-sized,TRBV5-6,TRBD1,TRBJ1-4,TGTGCCAGCAGCTTGAAAAACAGGGGGGCTAGAGAAAAACTGTTTTTT,CASSLKNRGAREKLFF
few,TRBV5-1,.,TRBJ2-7,TGCGCCAGCAGCCCCGGTGGGGAGACCGAGCAGTACTTC,CASSPGGETEQYF
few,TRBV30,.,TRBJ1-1,TGTGCTGGGGGGGAAATGAACACTGAAGCTTTCTTT,CAGGEMNTEAFF
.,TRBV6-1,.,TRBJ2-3,TGTGCCAGCAGTGAAATCCTCGGAGTCACAGATACGCAGTATTTT,CASSEILGVTDTQYF
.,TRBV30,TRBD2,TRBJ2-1,TGTGCCTGGAGTCCGGGACTAGCGGTGGAGGAGCAGTTCTTC,CAWSPGLAVEEQFF
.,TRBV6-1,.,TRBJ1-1,TGTGCCAGCAGTGAAGCGCTTCGACTGTACACTGAAGCTTTCTTT,CASSEALRLYTEAFF
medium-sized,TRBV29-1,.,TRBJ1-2,TGCAGCGTTGAAGATGGCGACGAACAGGGCCAAGGAGGCTACACCTTC,CSVEDGDEQGQGGYTF
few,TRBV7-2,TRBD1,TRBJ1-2,TGTGCCAGCAGCTTCCGATACCGGGACAGTATAATATATGGCTACACCTTC,CASSFRYRDSIIYGYTF
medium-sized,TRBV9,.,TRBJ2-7,TGTGCCAGCAGCGTAGACAGCGGCGGCTCCTACGAGCAGTACTTC,CASSVDSGGSYEQYF
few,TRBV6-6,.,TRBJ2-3,TGTGCCAGCAGCCTAGATTACTCCACAGATACGCAGTATTTT,CASSLDYSTDTQYF
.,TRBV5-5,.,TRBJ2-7,TGTGCCAGCAGTCTACTGCCGGGAGAGGGCTACGAGCAGTACTTC,CASSLLPGEGYEQYF
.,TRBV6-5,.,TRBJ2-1,TGTGCCAGCAGTTACGGAGGCAATGAGCAGTTCTTC,CASSYGGNEQFF
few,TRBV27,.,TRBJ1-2,TGTGCCAGCAGTTTATGTGTTAGCGGCTACACCTTC,CASSLCVSGYTF
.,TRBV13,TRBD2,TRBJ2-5,TGTGCCAGCAGCTCCCGGGGACTAGCGGGGATCGAGACCCAGTACTTC,CASSSRGLAGIETQYF
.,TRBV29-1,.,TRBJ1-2,TGCAGCGTTGTTACCGGAGCTAACTATGGCTACACCTTC,CSVVTGANYGYTF
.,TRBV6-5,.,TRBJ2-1,TGTGCCAGCAGTATTAACAATGAGCAGTTCTTC,CASSINNEQFF
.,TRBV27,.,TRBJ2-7,TGTGCCAGCAGCCTAATACCCTCCTACGAGCAGTACTTC,CASSLIPSYEQYF
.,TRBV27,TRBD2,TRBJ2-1,TGTGCCAGCAGTGTAGCGGGAGGGTACAATGAGCAGTTCTTC,CASSVAGGYNEQFF
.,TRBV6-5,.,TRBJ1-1,TGTGCCAGCAGTTACTCACGGGTTCCTGAAGCTTTCTTT,CASSYSRVPEAFF
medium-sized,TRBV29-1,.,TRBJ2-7,TGCAGCGTTGAAGCTCCCGGACAGATTGGACCCTACGAGCAGTACTTC,CSVEAPGQIGPYEQYF
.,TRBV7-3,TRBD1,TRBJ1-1,TGTGCCAGCACCCCCCCCACAGGGGTTGACAGTCGGGCTTTCTTT,CASTPPTGVDSRAFF
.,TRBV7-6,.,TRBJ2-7,TGTGCCAGCAGCGCCTTTCCTTGGGGCAGCAACGAGCAGTACTTC,CASSAFPWGSNEQYF
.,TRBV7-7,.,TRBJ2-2,TGTGCCAGCAGCCCCACCCCGGGAAGGGGGGGAACCGGGGAGCTGTTTTTT,CASSPTPGRGGTGELFF
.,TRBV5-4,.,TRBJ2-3,TGTGCCAGCAGCTTTAATTGGGGCTCCACAGATACGCAGTATTTT,CASSFNWGSTDTQYF
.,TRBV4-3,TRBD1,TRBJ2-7,TGCGCCAGCAGCCAATGGACAGGGGGCTACGAGCAGTACTTC,CASSQWTGGYEQYF
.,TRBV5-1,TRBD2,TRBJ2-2,TGCGCCAGCAGCTTCTGGACTAGCAGAGGAAACACCGGGGAGCTGTTTTTT,CASSFWTSRGNTGELFF
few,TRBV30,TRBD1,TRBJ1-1,TGTGCCTGGGACCCCGGACAGGGAGAAACTGAAGCTTTCTTT,CAWDPGQGETEAFF
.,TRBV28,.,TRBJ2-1,TGTGCCAGCAGTTTTCGGAGTGAGCAGTTCTTC,CASSFRSEQFF
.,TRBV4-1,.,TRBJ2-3,TGCGCCAGCAGCCAAGATCCCGGGACTGGGCCTCAAGATACGCAGTATTTT,CASSQDPGTGPQDTQYF
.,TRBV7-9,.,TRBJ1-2,TGTGCCAGCAGCCCAATGGGCCTCGCCCAGAACTATGGCTACACCTTC,CASSPMGLAQNYGYTF
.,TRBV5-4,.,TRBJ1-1,TGTGCCAGCAGCTTGTCCACAGGGACTGAAGCTTTCTTT,CASSLSTGTEAFF
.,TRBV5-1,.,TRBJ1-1,TGCGCCAGCAGCCAGACAGGGAACACTGAAGCTTTCTTT,CASSQTGNTEAFF
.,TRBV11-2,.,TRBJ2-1,TGTGCCAGCAGCTTAGGACAGTACAATGAGCAGTTCTTC,CASSLGQYNEQFF
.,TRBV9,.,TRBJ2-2,TGTGCCAGCAGCGATCGGGTCGCGAACACCGGGGAGCTGTTTTTT,CASSDRVANTGELFF
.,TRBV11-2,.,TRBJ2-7,TGTGCCAGCAGCCCTCAGGAGGGCTCTCCCTACGAGCAGTACTTC,CASSPQEGSPYEQYF
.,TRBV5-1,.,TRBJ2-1,TGCGCCAGCAGCTTGGAATCCAGGGCGATCCCGAGCTCCTACAATGAGCAGTTCTTC,CASSLESRAIPSSYNEQFF
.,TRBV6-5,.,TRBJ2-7,TGTGCCAGCAGGGGAGTTAGGTCCGCGGGGTACGAGCAGTACTTC,CASRGVRSAGYEQYF
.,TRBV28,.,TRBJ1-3,TGTGCCAGCAGGGGGGCCCCCTCTGGAAACACCATATATTTT,CASRGAPSGNTIYF
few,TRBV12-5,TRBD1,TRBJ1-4,TGTGCTAGTGGTTTGGTAGAGACAGGGAGCAGTCATCATGAAAAACTGTTTTTT,CASGLVETGSSHHEKLFF
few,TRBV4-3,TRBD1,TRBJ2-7,TGCGCCAGCAGCCAACAGGGGGCGGACGAGCAGTACTTC,CASSQQGADEQYF